This entry is about one T cell receptor beta chain. Its antigen is unidentified. The junction departs from germline at one end; a sequencing error may be responsible. Samples came from axillary lymph nodes draining the breast cancer. The entry originates in a study of breast tumors, draining lymph nodes, adjacent tissues. CDR3 length: 14 amino acids. The germline gives CDR1 SGHRS, CDR2 YFSETQ. Findings of the study overall: Data fit most tumor T cells coming from lymph node, expanding in tumor. Tumor repertoires ranked between lymph nodes and nontumor tissue in diversity, with V and J gene preferences.

TCRdb analysed the multiplex PCR reads with MiXCR anew, one entry per CDR3 protein. The sample shows some 85,000 distinct CDR3 sequences, over 25% of them seen only once. The V call is TRBV5-1, the J call TRBJ2-3; D is perhaps TRBD2 (5 bases). The TCR originated in a female donor with breast cancer. Some clones in this sample may be carry-over from other donors' samples. Sequencing was done on a sample of axillary lymph node tissue. The CDR3 here is CASSLSDSADTQCF. The CDR3 bases are TGCGCCAGCAGCTTGTCGGATAGCGCAGATACGCAGTGTTTT.